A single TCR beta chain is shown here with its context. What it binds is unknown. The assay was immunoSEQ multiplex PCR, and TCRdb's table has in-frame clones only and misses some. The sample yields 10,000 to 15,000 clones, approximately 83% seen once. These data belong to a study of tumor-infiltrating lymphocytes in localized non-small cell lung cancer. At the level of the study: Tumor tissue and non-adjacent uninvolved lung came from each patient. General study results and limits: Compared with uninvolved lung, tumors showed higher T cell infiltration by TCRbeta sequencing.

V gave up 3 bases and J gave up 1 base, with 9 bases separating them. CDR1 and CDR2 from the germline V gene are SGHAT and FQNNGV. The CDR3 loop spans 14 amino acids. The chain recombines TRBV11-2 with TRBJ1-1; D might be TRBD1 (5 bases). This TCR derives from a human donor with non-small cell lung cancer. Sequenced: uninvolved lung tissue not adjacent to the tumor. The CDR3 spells CASSFTGPNTEAFF. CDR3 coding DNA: TGTGCCAGCAGCTTTACAGGACCGAACACTGAAGCTTTCTTT.